The TCR beta chain described here comes from a study of blood T cell repertoires in COVID-19. The wider study: Material from acute and convalescent COVID-19 was sourced from the United States, Italy and Spain. Sources were T cells, B-cell-depleted T cells, or PBMCs; the material itself was cDNA or gDNA.

Original processing notes: Amplification with reference gene primers provided the estimates of nucleated cell counts. Assay: immunoSEQ multiplex PCR; the TCRdb copy retains only in-frame clones and omits some. V, J and clone size reflect that table, while D and trimming were determined from the DNA. The data show about 160,000 clones, with roughly 88% seen just once and about 2% held by the top ten. Trimming removed 1 base at V and 5 bases at J, with 14 bases between. This CDR3 has 16 residues. CDR1 and CDR2 (germline): MGHRA, YSYEKL. This clonotype was sampled from a man between 18 and 29 years old with acute or convalescent COVID-19. This chain links TRBV4-1 with TRBJ2-2; D may be TRBD2 (5 bases). The specimen was peripheral blood. The CDR3 region has the DNA TGCGCCAGCAGCCAAGCGAGTACGGGAAGGACCGGGGAGCTGTTTTTT. Translated, it gives CASSQASTGRTGELFF.